This TCR beta chain came from a study of blood T cell repertoires in COVID-19. Across the study: The origin of the acute and convalescent COVID-19 samples was the United States, Italy and Spain. T cells, B-cell-depleted T cells, or PBMCs provided the cDNA or gDNA that served as material.

In the original workflow: Amplifying reference gene primers gave estimates of nucleated cell counts. Measured with immunoSEQ multiplex PCR; TCRdb has only the in-frame clones, and not every one. V and J calls and clone size follow that table, whereas D and trimming were derived from the DNA. The sample lists about 250,000 clones, around 86% occurring once. Germline CDR1 and CDR2: MDHEN and SYDVKM. This CDR3 spans 14 amino acids. V was shortened by 7 bases and J by 11 bases, with 18 bases between the two germline ends. The rearrangement links TRBV28 to TRBJ1-6; D perhaps matches TRBD1 (5 bases). Sequencing input: peripheral blood. This clonotype was obtained from a woman aged 55 to 70 who had recovered from COVID-19. The CDR3 DNA reads TGTGCCAGCACCGGTGGGGGGACGTTTACACCCCTCCACTTT. This gives the protein CASTGGGTFTPLHF.